This TCR beta chain is from a study of blood T cell repertoires in COVID-19. This clone was recorded only once. How the authors handled the data: Cell counts per sample came from amplifying reference gene primers. Only in-frame clones appear in the TCRdb table, and some are missing; sequencing was by immunoSEQ multiplex PCR. The V and J calls and clone size come from that table; D and trimming were worked out from the DNA. The data contain roughly 200,000 clones, more than 85% of them singletons. The CDR3 totals 13 residues. V was clipped by 7 bases and J by 0 bases, with 12 bases between them. From germline, CDR1 is SQVTM and CDR2 ANQGSEA.

The receptor was isolated from a man in his fifties or sixties with acute or convalescent COVID-19. Source material: peripheral blood. The rearrangement links TRBV29-1 to TRBJ1-2; D is unclear. The CDR3 DNA reads TGCAGCGCCCGAGCGACGACTAACTATGGCTACACCTTC. This sequence encodes CSARATTNYGYTF.